This T cell receptor beta chain was documented in a study of T-cell memory formation after mild COVID-19. The CDR3 covers 14 residues. With 2 bases removed from V and 3 bases from J, the gap between germline ends came to 11 bases. Germline loops: CDR1 SGHDN, CDR2 FVKESK. TCRdb reprocessed the 5' RACE reads with MiXCR, giving one entry per CDR3 protein. Of approximately 150,000 distinct CDR3 sequences in the sample, under 25% were seen once. Study-wide results and limits: Day 37-peaking second-wave clones had unconfirmed SARS-CoV-2 specificity. Memory cells collected pre-infection included some clones that later responded, suggesting cross-reactive memory joined. Contracting clones from day 15 to 85 showed balanced CD4/CD8; later expanders favored CD4+.

As for this clonotype: The antigen remains undetermined.

This chain uses TRBV14 with TRBJ2-7; D not certain. The clonotype was recovered from an adult woman who had mild COVID-19 (a few samples of this study predate the infection). Cell type and time point are not known. Sequencing was carried out using PBMCs or a T cell subset sorted from them (not recorded which). CDR3 nucleotides: TGTGCCAGCAGCCAATCCCGACTCAACTACGAGCAGTACTTC. Protein sequence: CASSQSRLNYEQYF.